Shown below are 4 T cell receptor beta chains from a single sample sequenced in a study of identical twins. TCRdb reanalysed the 5' RACE reads using MiXCR and keeps one entry per CDR3 protein. The top ten clones hold approximately 0.29% of a sample with some 1,600,000 distinct CDR3 sequences, more than 30% of them seen once. Sequencing input: cord blood. The origin of the receptors is a newborn girl in good health.

V usage is TRBV5-6 and J usage is TRBJ1-2, with D maybe TRBD1 (6 bases). This CDR3 region has 15 residues. CDR1 is SGHDT, CDR2 YYEEEE, per germline. V lost 1 base, J lost 8 bases, and 18 bases lay in between. In DNA form, the CDR3 reads TGTGCCAGCAGCTTGTTGTCTCCCCCACAGGGCGGCTACACCTTC. Its translation is CASSLLSPPQGGYTF.

V is TRBV2 and J is TRBJ2-1; 8 bases agree with TRBD2. This CDR3 contains 15 residues. The germline V gene encodes CDR1 SNHLY and CDR2 FYNNEI. V was pared by 0 bases and J by 6 bases, with 4 bases of the junction left unmatched. DNA for the CDR3: TGTGCCAGCAGTGAAGCCGGGAGGGCCGGCAATGAGCAGTTCTTC. It specifies CASSEAGRAGNEQFF.

This clonotype was observed at least ten times. The chain employs TRBV2 and TRBJ2-1, with no clear D. V shed 5 bases and J shed 2 bases, with 7 bases lying between them. The germline V gene encodes CDR1 SNHLY and CDR2 FYNNEI. The CDR3 is made up of 13 amino acids. The chain's CDR3 is CASSSATYNEQFF. As DNA, the CDR3 is TGTGCCAGCAGTAGCGCGACCTACAATGAGCAGTTCTTC.

About this clonotype itself: At one end, the junction sequence differs from germline, possibly due to a read error. The chain recombines TRBV7-2 with TRBJ2-3, with D maybe TRBD1 (5 bases). The germline V gene has CDR1 SGHTA and CDR2 FQGNSA. CDR3 size: 12 residues. CDR3 in amino acids: CANSSGPYTQYF. The CDR3 DNA is TGTGCCAACAGCTCAGGGCCCTATACGCAGTATTTT. The entire variable domain, with the rest obtained from reference TRBV7-2 and TRBJ2-3, is as follows: GAGVSQSPSNKVTEKGKDVELRCDPISGHTALYWYRQSLGQGLEFLIYFQGNSAPDKSGLPSDRFSAERTGGSVSTLTIQRTQQEDSAVYLCANSSGPYTQYFGPGTRLTVL.